This T cell receptor (beta chain) was documented in a study of blood T cell repertoires in COVID-19. Method: immunoSEQ multiplex PCR; TCRdb's copy keeps in-frame clones and lacks some. This table holds about 150,000 clones, roughly nine tenths found once. Germline V lookup: CDR1 SEHNR, CDR2 FQNEAQ (reference sequence). There are 14 residues in the CDR3. V was trimmed by 5 bases and J by 6 bases, leaving 17 bases between them. V gene TRBV7-9 combines with J gene TRBJ2-7; D is perhaps TRBD1 (5 bases). Sequencing was carried out using peripheral blood. This TCR was sampled from a human donor with COVID-19, enrolled during active disease. The donor label of this sample is uncertain. The CDR3 region is CASSTRTMRSEQYF. The CDR3 DNA sequence: TGTGCCAGCAGCACACGGACAATGAGGAGCGAGCAGTACTTC.